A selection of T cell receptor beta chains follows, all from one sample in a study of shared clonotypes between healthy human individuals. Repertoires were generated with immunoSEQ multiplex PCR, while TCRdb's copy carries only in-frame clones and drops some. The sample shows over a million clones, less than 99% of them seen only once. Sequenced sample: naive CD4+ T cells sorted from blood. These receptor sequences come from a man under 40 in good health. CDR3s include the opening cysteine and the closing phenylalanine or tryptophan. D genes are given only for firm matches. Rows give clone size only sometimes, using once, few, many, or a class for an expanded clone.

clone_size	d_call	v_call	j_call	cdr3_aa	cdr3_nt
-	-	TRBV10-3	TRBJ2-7	CAISPGTESSYEQYF	TGTGCCATCAGCCCCGGGACGGAGAGCTCCTACGAGCAGTACTTC
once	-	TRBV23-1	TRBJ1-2	CASSKRRGRESNYGYTF	TGCGCCAGCAGCAAAAGAAGAGGTAGGGAGTCTAACTATGGCTACACCTTC
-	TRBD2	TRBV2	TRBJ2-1	CASSTRLAGGGNEQFF	TGTGCCAGCAGTACCCGACTAGCGGGAGGAGGCAATGAGCAGTTCTTC
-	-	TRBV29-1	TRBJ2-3	CSMWAQGPTDTQYF	TGCAGCATGTGGGCCCAGGGACCCACAGATACGCAGTATTTT
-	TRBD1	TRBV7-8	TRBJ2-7	CASSRSTGVPYEQYF	TGTGCCAGCAGCCGATCGACAGGGGTGCCCTACGAGCAGTACTTC
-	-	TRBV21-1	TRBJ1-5	CASSVRRGLNQPQHF	TGTGCCAGCAGCGTACGCAGGGGCCTCAATCAGCCCCAGCATTTT
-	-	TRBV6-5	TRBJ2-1	CASSYPARNEQFF	TGTGCCAGCAGTTACCCCGCCCGCAACGAGCAGTTCTTC
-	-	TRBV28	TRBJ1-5	CATTGGFGQPQHF	TGTGCCACCACGGGGGGGTTTGGTCAGCCCCAGCATTTT
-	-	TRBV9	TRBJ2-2	CASSVEVGAWSTGELFF	TGTGCCAGCAGCGTAGAGGTGGGGGCGTGGAGCACCGGGGAGCTGTTTTTT
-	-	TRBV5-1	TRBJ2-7	CASSARPGAKGSYEQYF	TGCGCCAGCAGCGCCCGGCCGGGGGCTAAGGGCTCCTACGAGCAGTACTTC
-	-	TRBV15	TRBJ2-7	CATSRAGDDYEQYF	TGTGCCACCAGCAGAGCGGGAGACGACTACGAGCAGTACTTC
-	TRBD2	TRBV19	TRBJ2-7	CASSTLRTSFYYEQYF	TGTGCCAGTAGTACCCTCCGGACTAGCTTTTACTACGAGCAGTACTTC
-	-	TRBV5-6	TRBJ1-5	CASSFRYSGGNQPQHF	TGTGCCAGCAGCTTCCGCTACAGCGGAGGCAATCAGCCCCAGCATTTT
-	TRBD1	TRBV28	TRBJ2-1	CASSPGTGVYNEQFF	TGTGCCAGCAGCCCCGGGACAGGAGTCTACAATGAGCAGTTCTTC
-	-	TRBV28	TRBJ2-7	CASSLTLGEQYF	TGTGCCAGCAGTTTGACGTTGGGCGAGCAGTACTTC
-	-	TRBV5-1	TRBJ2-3	CASSLADTQYF	TGCGCCAGCAGCCTCGCGGATACGCAGTATTTT
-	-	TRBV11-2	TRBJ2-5	CASSLGNQETQYF	TGTGCCAGCAGCTTAGGGAACCAAGAGACCCAGTACTTC
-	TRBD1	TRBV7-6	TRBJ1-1	CASSFGTEGTEAFF	TGTGCCAGCAGCTTCGGGACAGAGGGTACTGAAGCTTTCTTT
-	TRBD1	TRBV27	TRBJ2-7	CASSSATGSTYEQYF	TGTGCCAGCAGTTCCGCGACAGGGTCTACCTACGAGCAGTACTTC
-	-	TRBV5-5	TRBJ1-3	CASSPPLSGNTIYF	TGTGCCAGCAGCCCTCCGCTCTCTGGAAACACCATATATTTT
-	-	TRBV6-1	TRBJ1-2	CASSEAGRGYTF	TGTGCCAGCAGTGAAGCAGGGCGCGGCTACACCTTC
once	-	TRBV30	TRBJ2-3	CAWKPGLLTYF	TGTGCCTGGAAACCGGGCCTACTAACGTATTTT
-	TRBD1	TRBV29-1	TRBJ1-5	CSVEGQGVGQPQHF	TGCAGCGTTGAAGGACAGGGGGTCGGTCAGCCCCAGCATTTT
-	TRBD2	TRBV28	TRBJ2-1	CASSLLAGVYNEQFF	TGTGCCAGCAGTTTACTAGCGGGAGTCTACAATGAGCAGTTCTTC
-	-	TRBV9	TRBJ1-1	CASSVSHRDTEAFF	TGTGCCAGCAGCGTATCCCATCGGGACACTGAAGCTTTCTTT
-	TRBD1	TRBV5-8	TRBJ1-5	CASSPGQGMGNQPQHF	TGTGCCAGCAGCCCGGGACAGGGGATGGGCAATCAGCCCCAGCATTTT
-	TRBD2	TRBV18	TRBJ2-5	CASSQLPVLAGVRETQYF	TGTGCCAGCTCCCAGTTACCAGTCCTAGCGGGAGTCAGGGAGACCCAGTACTTC